This T cell receptor (beta chain) was sequenced in a study of T cells in localized non-small cell lung cancer. Sequencing used immunoSEQ multiplex PCR; TCRdb keeps in-frame clones, though not all of them. This sample carries almost 65,000 clones, roughly 88% of them seen once, and the ten largest clones take about 2%. Looked up from germline, CDR1 is SEHNR and CDR2 is FQNEAQ (reference sequence). Trimming shortened V by 2 bases and J by 4 bases, and 17 bases separated the two germline ends. This CDR3 has 16 residues. Source: peripheral blood, taken before any cancer treatment. The gene calls are TRBV7-9 and TRBJ2-5; D perhaps matches TRBD2 (6 bases). The sequence was obtained from a woman aged 35 to 70 with stage I lung adenocarcinoma. The CDR3 sequence is CASSLTRPGLGETQYF. The CDR3 region has the DNA TGTGCCAGCAGCTTAACTCGTCCGGGACTTGGAGAGACCCAGTACTTC.